This is a list of T cell receptor beta chains from one sample in a study of T cell clones after liver transplantation. TCRdb keeps only in-frame clones here, not all; method: immunoSEQ multiplex PCR. The data contain approximately 65,000 clones, 85% to 95% of them singletons. The sample here was CD4+ T cells from blood, taken less than 28 months after liver transplant. These receptors were taken from a human patient who received a liver transplant. Some of the T cells may derive from the graft donor. CDR3s include the opening cysteine and the closing phenylalanine or tryptophan. The order of the fields is clone size, J gene, D gene, V gene, CDR3 DNA, CDR3 protein. The D gene is left open where the match is weak. Only some rows state a clone size, as once, few, many or a class for expanded clones.

clone_size: once; j_call: TRBJ1-4; d_call: .; v_call: TRBV2; cdr3_nt: TGTGCCAGCAGTGCATCCGGGACACCGCGCGAAAAACTGTTTTTT; cdr3_aa: CASSASGTPREKLFF
clone_size: .; j_call: TRBJ1-1; d_call: .; v_call: TRBV9; cdr3_nt: TGTGCCAGCAGCGTAGGGGGCATCCAGGAGACTGAAGCTTTCTTT; cdr3_aa: CASSVGGIQETEAFF
clone_size: .; j_call: TRBJ2-1; d_call: .; v_call: TRBV6-1; cdr3_nt: TGTGCCAGCAGTGAAATGGGTGTCTCCTACAATGAGCAGTTCTTC; cdr3_aa: CASSEMGVSYNEQFF
clone_size: .; j_call: TRBJ2-2; d_call: TRBD2; v_call: TRBV9; cdr3_nt: TGTGCCAGCAGCGTACAAGCGGGGCGAAGCACCGGGGAGCTGTTTTTT; cdr3_aa: CASSVQAGRSTGELFF
clone_size: .; j_call: TRBJ1-5; d_call: .; v_call: TRBV7-9; cdr3_nt: TGTGCCAGCAGCCCCGCGGGGCGGAGCAATCAGCCCCAGCATTTT; cdr3_aa: CASSPAGRSNQPQHF
clone_size: .; j_call: TRBJ2-1; d_call: .; v_call: TRBV7-3; cdr3_nt: TGTGCCAGCAGCATACAACAGGGTACTGAGCAGTTCTTC; cdr3_aa: CASSIQQGTEQFF
clone_size: .; j_call: TRBJ1-3; d_call: .; v_call: TRBV6-1; cdr3_nt: TGTGCCAGCAGTGGGGGAAGTGCCGAGGCTGGAAACACCATATATTTT; cdr3_aa: CASSGGSAEAGNTIYF
clone_size: .; j_call: TRBJ1-1; d_call: .; v_call: TRBV9; cdr3_nt: TGTGCCAGCAGCGTAGCCCCCCAGGACAGCGAAGCTTTCTTT; cdr3_aa: CASSVAPQDSEAFF
clone_size: .; j_call: TRBJ1-5; d_call: TRBD1; v_call: TRBV5-6; cdr3_nt: TGTGCCAGCAGCGTGACAGGGAGCAATCAGCCCCAGCATTTT; cdr3_aa: CASSVTGSNQPQHF
clone_size: .; j_call: TRBJ1-2; d_call: TRBD1; v_call: TRBV5-6; cdr3_nt: TGTGCCAGCAGCCAGGACAGGGATTACGGCTACACCTTC; cdr3_aa: CASSQDRDYGYTF
clone_size: .; j_call: TRBJ2-7; d_call: .; v_call: TRBV27; cdr3_nt: TGTGCCAGCAGTTCCCTGACTAGGAGCTATTCCTACGAGCAGTACTTC; cdr3_aa: CASSSLTRSYSYEQYF
clone_size: .; j_call: TRBJ2-2; d_call: .; v_call: TRBV5-1; cdr3_nt: TGCGCCAGCAGCTTGGACAGCTCGAACACCGGGGAGCTGTTTTTT; cdr3_aa: CASSLDSSNTGELFF
clone_size: .; j_call: TRBJ2-1; d_call: .; v_call: TRBV19; cdr3_nt: TGTGCCAGTAGCCTTAGCAGGGCCCCTCCTTACAATGAGCAGTTCTTC; cdr3_aa: CASSLSRAPPYNEQFF
clone_size: .; j_call: TRBJ2-5; d_call: .; v_call: TRBV7-3; cdr3_nt: TGTGCCAGCAGCTTAGGCGGCCTAGAGACCCAGTACTTC; cdr3_aa: CASSLGGLETQYF
clone_size: .; j_call: TRBJ2-7; d_call: .; v_call: TRBV11-3; cdr3_nt: TGTGCCAGCAGTACGGGCTTTTTTCCCTACGAGCAGTACTTC; cdr3_aa: CASSTGFFPYEQYF
clone_size: .; j_call: TRBJ2-1; d_call: TRBD2; v_call: TRBV6-4; cdr3_nt: TGTGCCAGCAGTGACGAGCGGGACGATGAGCAGTTCTTC; cdr3_aa: CASSDERDDEQFF
clone_size: .; j_call: TRBJ1-2; d_call: .; v_call: TRBV28; cdr3_nt: TGTGCCAGCAGGGGGGGCACCTATGGCTACACCTTC; cdr3_aa: CASRGGTYGYTF
clone_size: .; j_call: TRBJ2-7; d_call: .; v_call: TRBV10-3; cdr3_nt: TGTGCCATCAGTGGGGCCGGGACCATCTACGAGCAGTACTTC; cdr3_aa: CAISGAGTIYEQYF
clone_size: .; j_call: TRBJ2-1; d_call: .; v_call: TRBV27; cdr3_nt: TGTGCCAGCATCGGAGGCCCCCGCGGGGAGCAGTTCTTC; cdr3_aa: CASIGGPRGEQFF
clone_size: .; j_call: TRBJ2-7; d_call: .; v_call: TRBV9; cdr3_nt: TGTGCCAGCAGCCCCCGGGACCACTCCTACGAGCAGTACTTC; cdr3_aa: CASSPRDHSYEQYF
clone_size: .; j_call: TRBJ2-4; d_call: .; v_call: TRBV10-2; cdr3_nt: TGCGCCAGCAGTGAAGCCGGGCCGGGCAAAAACATTCAGTACTTC; cdr3_aa: CASSEAGPGKNIQYF
clone_size: .; j_call: TRBJ2-3; d_call: .; v_call: TRBV11-2; cdr3_nt: TGTGCCAGCAGGCCCACTGGCGGAGGATACACAGATACGCAGTATTTT; cdr3_aa: CASRPTGGGYTDTQYF
clone_size: .; j_call: TRBJ1-5; d_call: .; v_call: TRBV2; cdr3_nt: TGTGCCAGCAGTGACTACGACGGCCAGGAGCATTTT; cdr3_aa: CASSDYDGQEHF
clone_size: .; j_call: TRBJ2-7; d_call: TRBD1; v_call: TRBV7-2; cdr3_nt: TGTGCCAGCAGCTTAGGGGGACAGGCATTATACGAGCAGTACTTC; cdr3_aa: CASSLGGQALYEQYF
clone_size: once; j_call: TRBJ1-1; d_call: .; v_call: TRBV2; cdr3_nt: TGTGCCAGCGCTAAGGAGAACTCGGCCCCTGAAGCTTTCTTT; cdr3_aa: CASAKENSAPEAFF
clone_size: once; j_call: TRBJ1-3; d_call: TRBD1; v_call: TRBV28; cdr3_nt: TGTGCCAGCAGTTCCCCAGGGGGCTCTGGAAACACCATATATTTT; cdr3_aa: CASSSPGGSGNTIYF
clone_size: .; j_call: TRBJ1-3; d_call: .; v_call: TRBV30; cdr3_nt: TGTGCCTGGAGTATCGGTGCCTCTGGAAACACCATATATTTT; cdr3_aa: CAWSIGASGNTIYF
clone_size: .; j_call: TRBJ2-7; d_call: .; v_call: TRBV11-3; cdr3_nt: TGTGCCGGCAGCTTAGTGTCCTACGAGCAGTACTTC; cdr3_aa: CAGSLVSYEQYF
clone_size: .; j_call: TRBJ1-3; d_call: .; v_call: TRBV2; cdr3_nt: TGTGCCAGCACCCCGGAATCTTTCTCTGGAAACACCATATATTTT; cdr3_aa: CASTPESFSGNTIYF
clone_size: .; j_call: TRBJ1-2; d_call: TRBD1; v_call: TRBV7-2; cdr3_nt: TGTGCCAGCAGCCCCCAAATCCCGGGACAGCGCTATGGCTACACCTTC; cdr3_aa: CASSPQIPGQRYGYTF
clone_size: .; j_call: TRBJ1-1; d_call: .; v_call: TRBV9; cdr3_nt: TGTGCCAGCAGCGCCTCAGGGTGGAACACTGAAGCTTTCTTT; cdr3_aa: CASSASGWNTEAFF
clone_size: .; j_call: TRBJ2-3; d_call: .; v_call: TRBV11-2; cdr3_nt: TGTGCCAGCAGTATCACCGACGGGACATCTGCGCAGTATTTT; cdr3_aa: CASSITDGTSAQYF
clone_size: .; j_call: TRBJ2-7; d_call: TRBD1; v_call: TRBV7-8; cdr3_nt: TGTGCCAGCAGCTTAATGGCGGGAGCGGGACAGGGCTTC; cdr3_aa: CASSLMAGAGQGF
clone_size: .; j_call: TRBJ2-7; d_call: .; v_call: TRBV7-2; cdr3_nt: TGTGCCAGCAGCTTGGACTTTAAAGCCCTCTACGAGCAGTACTTC; cdr3_aa: CASSLDFKALYEQYF
clone_size: .; j_call: TRBJ2-2; d_call: .; v_call: TRBV5-1; cdr3_nt: TGCGCCAGCAGCTCGGCATTGAACACCGGGGAGCTGTTTTTT; cdr3_aa: CASSSALNTGELFF
clone_size: .; j_call: TRBJ1-1; d_call: .; v_call: TRBV5-4; cdr3_nt: TGTGCCAGCAGCTTGGCGGGGATGAACACTGAAGCTTTCTTT; cdr3_aa: CASSLAGMNTEAFF
clone_size: .; j_call: TRBJ2-3; d_call: .; v_call: TRBV2; cdr3_nt: TGTGCCAGCAGTGACCGGAACACAGATACGCAGTATTTT; cdr3_aa: CASSDRNTDTQYF
clone_size: .; j_call: TRBJ2-7; d_call: .; v_call: TRBV7-8; cdr3_nt: TGTGCCAGCACCATCACGGAGGGAGAGCAGTACTTC; cdr3_aa: CASTITEGEQYF
clone_size: .; j_call: TRBJ1-1; d_call: TRBD1; v_call: TRBV28; cdr3_nt: TGTGCCAGCAGTCCGTCCGGGACAGGGGGCTGGGCTTTCTTT; cdr3_aa: CASSPSGTGGWAFF
clone_size: .; j_call: TRBJ2-3; d_call: .; v_call: TRBV11-3; cdr3_nt: TGTGCCAGCAGCTTAGATCAGGATGGTACGCAGTATTTT; cdr3_aa: CASSLDQDGTQYF
clone_size: once; j_call: TRBJ2-6; d_call: .; v_call: TRBV4-1; cdr3_nt: TGCGCCAGCACCCGGGCCCCTAGCTCTGGGGCCAACGTCCTGACTTTC; cdr3_aa: CASTRAPSSGANVLTF
clone_size: .; j_call: TRBJ2-7; d_call: .; v_call: TRBV27; cdr3_nt: TGTGCCAGCAGCCTCGGGGCAAAGAGCTCCTACGAGCAGTACTTC; cdr3_aa: CASSLGAKSSYEQYF
clone_size: .; j_call: TRBJ2-7; d_call: TRBD1; v_call: TRBV12-5; cdr3_nt: TGTGCTAGTGGTTTCACTCGACAGGGGGCCGACGAGCAGTACTTC; cdr3_aa: CASGFTRQGADEQYF
clone_size: once; j_call: TRBJ1-5; d_call: .; v_call: TRBV19; cdr3_nt: TGTGCCAGTAATAACCCCCTACCGGGACGCACAAATCAGCCCCAGCATTTT; cdr3_aa: CASNNPLPGRTNQPQHF
clone_size: .; j_call: TRBJ1-1; d_call: TRBD1; v_call: TRBV2; cdr3_nt: TGTGCCAGCAGTTACCTGACAGGGGTCGGGAACACTGAAGCTTTCTTT; cdr3_aa: CASSYLTGVGNTEAFF
clone_size: .; j_call: TRBJ1-4; d_call: .; v_call: TRBV7-2; cdr3_nt: TGTGCCAGCAGTCCCCGGGGAGGGCTCGAAAAACTGTTTTTT; cdr3_aa: CASSPRGGLEKLFF
clone_size: .; j_call: TRBJ2-1; d_call: .; v_call: TRBV29-1; cdr3_nt: TGCAGCGTTGAACTCCGCAATGAGCAGTTCTTC; cdr3_aa: CSVELRNEQFF